This TCR beta chain was profiled in a study of PD-L1 blockade in urothelial cancer. Study at large: Each blood sample yielded a median of 141,255 T cells.

The germline V gene has CDR1 SEHNR and CDR2 FQNEAQ (reference sequence). The ends lost 4 bases at V and 1 base at J; junction bases unmatched: 7. The length of the CDR3 is 16 residues. As to time point: peripheral blood 6 weeks after treatment start. The table came from immunoSEQ multiplex PCR; TCRdb's copy has only in-frame clones and leaves some out. The sample holds about 48,000 clones, around 87% seen once. This chain joins TRBV7-9 and TRBJ2-5; 9 nucleotides agree with TRBD2. The source of this sequence is a man aged 60 to 75 with urothelial cancer. The sequencing used PBMCs, collected around atezolizumab (anti-PD-L1) treatment. CDR3 residues: CASSSRAGGIQETQYF. CDR3 nucleotide sequence: TGTGCCAGCAGCTCCCGTGCGGGGGGGATCCAAGAGACCCAGTACTTC.